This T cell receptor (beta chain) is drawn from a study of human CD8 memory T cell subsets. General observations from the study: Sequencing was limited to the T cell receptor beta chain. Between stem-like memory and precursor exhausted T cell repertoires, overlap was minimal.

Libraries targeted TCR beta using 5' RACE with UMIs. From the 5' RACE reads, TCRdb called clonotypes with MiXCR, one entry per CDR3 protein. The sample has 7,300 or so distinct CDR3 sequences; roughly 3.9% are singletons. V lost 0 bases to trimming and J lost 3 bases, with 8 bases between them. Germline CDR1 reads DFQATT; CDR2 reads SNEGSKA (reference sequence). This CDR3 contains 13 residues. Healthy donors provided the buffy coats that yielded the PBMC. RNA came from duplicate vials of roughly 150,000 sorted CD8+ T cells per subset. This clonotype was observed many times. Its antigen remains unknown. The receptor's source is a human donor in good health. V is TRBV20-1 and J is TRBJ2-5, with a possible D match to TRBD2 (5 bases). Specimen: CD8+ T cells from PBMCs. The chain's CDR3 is CSARDLGEETQYF. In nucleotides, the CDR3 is TGCAGTGCTAGAGATTTGGGAGAAGAGACCCAGTACTTC.